This T cell receptor beta chain is from a study of T cell repertoires in cytomegalovirus infection. General observations from the study: Cumulated frequencies of public TCR beta families served to identify carriers of CMV plus the relevant HLA. Ex vivo responses were dominated by HLA-C-restricted CMV-specific TCR beta clonotypes.

This clonotype was found a few times. Antigen: not known. TCRdb fed the reads into MiXCR, producing one record per CDR3 protein. Among around 740,000 distinct CDR3 sequences listed, approximately 34% were seen once. V lost 6 bases and J lost 1, with 21 bases in between. Per germline, CDR1 SGHAT and CDR2 FQNNGV. The CDR3 is 17 amino acids. This TCR was sampled from a human donor in good health (CMV status not recorded). Some clones in this sample may be carry-over from other donors' samples. The sample taken for sequencing was PBMCs. The chain couples TRBV11-2 to TRBJ1-2; perhaps TRBD1 as D (6 bases). The CDR3 is CASSPWGTREFNYGYTF. The CDR3 nucleotides read TGTGCCAGCAGTCCTTGGGGGACAAGGGAATTTAACTATGGCTACACCTTC.